This T cell receptor (beta chain) derives from a study of shared clonotypes between healthy human individuals. Positively selected for CCR7, the CD45RO-negative cells used as naive CD8 cells excluded terminally differentiated effector memory CD45RA+ cells. The table came from immunoSEQ multiplex PCR; TCRdb's copy has only in-frame clones and leaves some out. The table has roughly 2,000,000 clones, just under 95% seen once. Sequenced input: naive CD8+ T cells from PBMCs. The receptor was isolated from a man younger than 30 in good health. Some clones in this sample may be carry-over from other donors' samples.

CDR3 coding DNA: TGTGCCAGTGGACCTCACGGAGGCTACAATGAGCAGTTCTTC. Amino acid sequence: CASGPHGGYNEQFF. This chain joins TRBV19 and TRBJ2-1, with D possibly TRBD2 on 5 matching bases. V was shortened by 8 bases and J by 3 bases, with 14 bases between the two germline ends. CDR1 and CDR2 from the germline V gene are LNHDA and SQIVND (reference sequence). This CDR3 spans 14 amino acids.